Following are 32 T cell receptor beta chains from one sample sequenced in a study of blood T cell repertoires in COVID-19 (TCRdb year 2020). Library creation used the immunoSEQ multiplex PCR assay. TCRdb took over this immuneACCESS table, retaining in-frame rearrangements with V and J assigned. Such tables are incomplete; in checked studies, under half of the missing clones stem from an unresolved V gene, and the remainder is unexplained. This sample holds some 54,000 clones; over 80% were observed only once. The ten largest clonotypes hold under 2% of the sample. The sequenced sample consisted of peripheral blood. The source of these receptors is a woman aged 55-69 years with acute or convalescent COVID-19.

CDR3: CASSIGLAASYNEQFF. In DNA, the CDR3 is TGTGCCAGCAGCATTGGACTAGCGGCTTCCTACAATGAGCAGTTCTTC. The chain employs TRBV13 and TRBJ2-1, with TRBD2 identical over 10 bases. Germline loops: CDR1 PRHDT, CDR2 FYEKMQ (reference sequence). This CDR3 region has 16 residues. V dropped 5 bases and J dropped 1; count of bases not matched to a gene: 5.

The V and J genes are TRBV5-1 and TRBJ2-3; TRBD2 matches 9 bases. Germline V CDR1 and CDR2: SGHRS, YFSETQ. Trimming cost V 3 bases and J 2 bases; bases outside gene matches: 4. This CDR3 contains 15 residues. CDR3 DNA sequence: TGCGCCAGCAGCTCGTCTAGCGGGACCACAGATACGCAGTATTTT. Amino acids: CASSSSSGTTDTQYF.

The rearrangement joins TRBV28 to TRBJ2-3, with TRBD2 identical over 10 bases. CDR1 and CDR2 from the germline V gene are MDHEN and SYDVKM. This CDR3 spans 15 amino acids. V shed 5 bases and J 1 base; nucleotides not matched to a gene: 3. The CDR3 sequence is CASSPGTSGTDTQYF. CDR3 nucleotide sequence: TGTGCCAGCAGTCCCGGGACTAGCGGCACAGATACGCAGTATTTT. The full variable domain, completed using reference TRBV28 and TRBJ2-3, is DVKVTQSSRYLVKRTGEKVFLECVQDMDHENMFWYRQDPGLGLRLIYFSYDVKMKEKGDIPEGYSVSREKKERFSLILESASTNQTSMYLCASSPGTSGTDTQYFGPGTRLTVL.

The sample holds a few counts of this clone. The J gene is TRBJ2-1, the V gene TRBV9; 7 bases are a match to TRBD2. Germline lookup yields CDR1 SGDLS and CDR2 YYNGEE. The CDR3 length is 12 residues. The junction had 4 bases not matched to a gene; V was cut back by 6 bases and J by 7 bases. DNA of the CDR3: TGTGCCAGCAAGGGAGCGGGGAATGAGCAGTTCTTC. The encoded protein is CASKGAGNEQFF. Full variable domain (rest looked up from reference TRBV9 and TRBJ2-1): DSGVTQTPKHLITATGQRVTLRCSPRSGDLSVYWYQQSLDQGLQFLIQYYNGEERAKGNILERFSAQQFPDLHSELNLSSLELGDSALYFCASKGAGNEQFFGPGTRLTVL.

The chain combines TRBV7-9 with TRBJ1-4, with TRBD1 matching 7 bases. CDR3 length equals 13 residues. V shed 8 bases, J shed 7 bases, and the junction held 7 bases outside the gene matches. Germline CDR1 SEHNR, CDR2 FQNEAQ (reference sequence). Here the CDR3 reads CASDTGQTEKLFF. The CDR3 nucleotides are TGTGCCAGCGACACGGGACAGACTGAAAAACTGTTTTTT.

This clone has a single count. The rearrangement joins TRBV19 to TRBJ1-3; D is perhaps TRBD1 (5 bases). Germline CDR1 and CDR2: LNHDA and SQIVND (reference sequence). V gave up 6 bases and J gave up 2 bases, with 8 bases separating them. The CDR3 spans 13 residues. CDR3 DNA: TGTGCCAGTAGCGAGACAGCTGGAAACACCATATATTTT. Translating gives CASSETAGNTIYF.

This clone was recorded once. The CDR3 sequence is CASSLISTGFRQETQYF. CDR3 sequence (DNA): TGTGCCAGCAGCCTTATATCGACAGGGTTTCGGCAAGAGACCCAGTACTTC. The V call is TRBV7-9, the J call TRBJ2-5, with TRBD1 identical over 7 bases. Trimming removed 5 bases from V and 2 bases from J; junction bases left unmatched: 14. The CDR3 spans 17 residues. Germline V CDR1 and CDR2: SEHNR, FQNEAQ (reference sequence). The full variable domain, completed using reference TRBV7-9 and TRBJ2-5, is DTGVSQNPRHKITKRGQNVTFRCDPISEHNRLYWYRQTLGQGPEFLTYFQNEAQLEKSRLLSDRFSAERPKGSFSTLEIQRTEQGDSAMYLCASSLISTGFRQETQYFGPGTRLLVL.

A few counts support this clone. This chain joins TRBV3-1 (or the pseudogene TRBV3-2) and TRBJ1-3, with D hard to call. Germline V lookup: CDR1 LGHDT, CDR2 YNNKEL (reference sequence). The CDR3 runs to 12 residues. Trimming shortened V by 4 bases and J by 4 bases, and 5 bases separated the two germline ends. CDR3 in amino acids: CASSLAGNTIYF. The CDR3 nucleotides are TGTGCCAGCAGCCTAGCGGGAAACACCATATATTTT.

The rearrangement uses TRBV21-1 and TRBJ1-2; the D call in the table, TRBD1, was not verified against the DNA. TRBV21-1 is a pseudogene. CDR3 length: 15 amino acids. As DNA, the CDR3 is TGTGCCAGCAGCAAAGTTCTTGGCAGGGATATTGGCTACACCTTC. Its protein product is CASSKVLGRDIGYTF.

The count of this clone is one. The genes are TRBV5-1 and TRBJ2-7, with 8 bases lining up with TRBD1. The germline gives CDR1 SGHRS, CDR2 YFSETQ. The CDR3 consists of 14 residues. V was pared by 5 bases and J by 5 bases, with 9 bases of the junction left unmatched. The CDR3 DNA reads TGCGCCAGCAGGCCCGGACAGGGATCCCACGAGCAGTACTTC. It specifies CASRPGQGSHEQYF.

The genes are TRBV9 and TRBJ2-5; TRBD2 matches 14 bases. V lost 4 bases to trimming and J lost 11 bases; unmatched junction nucleotides: 7. Germline-derived CDR1 and CDR2 are SGDLS and YYNGEE. This CDR3 has 14 residues. The CDR3 nucleotides are TGTGCCAGCAGCCCCACCGGGACTAGCGGGAGACAGTACTTC. It yields the protein CASSPTGTSGRQYF. Complete variable domain (other parts from reference TRBV9 and TRBJ2-5): DSGVTQTPKHLITATGQRVTLRCSPRSGDLSVYWYQQSLDQGLQFLIQYYNGEERAKGNILERFSAQQFPDLHSELNLSSLELGDSALYFCASSPTGTSGRQYFGPGTRLLVL.

The CDR3 sequence is CASSLQTVQDTQYF. CDR3 sequence (DNA): TGTGCCAGCAGCTTACAGACAGTTCAGGATACGCAGTATTTT. The chain links TRBV7-2 to TRBJ2-3, with D possibly TRBD1 on 5 matching bases. The CDR3 sequence is 14 residues long. In germline, CDR1 is SGHTA, CDR2 FQGNSA. Trimming took off 2 bases at V and 6 bases at J, with 12 bases between the two ends. Full variable domain (rest looked up from reference TRBV7-2 and TRBJ2-3): GAGVSQSPSNKVTEKGKDVELRCDPISGHTALYWYRQSLGQGLEFLIYFQGNSAPDKSGLPSDRFSAERTGGSVSTLTIQRTQQEDSAVYLCASSLQTVQDTQYFGPGTRLTVL.

The gene calls are TRBV6-5 and TRBJ1-2; weak D call: TRBD1 (6 bases). The V end was cut by 7 bases, the J end by 4 bases, with 13 bases between. Germline V gene data show CDR1 as MNHEY and CDR2 as SVGAGI. The CDR3 loop spans 13 amino acids. The CDR3 reads CASNDRISYGYTF. CDR3 in DNA: TGTGCCAGCAACGACAGGATATCCTATGGCTACACCTTC.

The gene calls are TRBV7-3 and TRBJ2-1; possible D gene TRBD2, 5 bases. This CDR3 is built from 15 residues. The V end was cut by 5 bases, the J end by 0 bases, with 11 bases between. Germline V lookup: CDR1 SGHTA, CDR2 FQGTGA. DNA for the CDR3: TGTGCCAGCAGCGTAAGCGGAGACTCCTACAATGAGCAGTTCTTC. It translates to CASSVSGDSYNEQFF. Complete variable domain (other parts from reference TRBV7-3 and TRBJ2-1): GAGVSQTPSNKVTEKGKYVELRCDPISGHTALYWYRQSLGQGPEFLIYFQGTGAADDSGLPNDRFFAVRPEGSVSTLKIQRTERGDSAVYLCASSVSGDSYNEQFFGPGTRLTVL.

V is TRBV10-3 and J is TRBJ1-6, with D possibly matching TRBD1 (6 bases). Trimming shortened V by 3 bases and J by 6 bases, and 15 bases separated the two germline ends. This CDR3 region has 16 residues. The germline V gene encodes CDR1 ENHRY and CDR2 SYGVKD. DNA of the CDR3: TGTGCCATCAGTGAATGGCAGGGAGGGGGTAATTCACCCCTCCACTTT. Translation: CAISEWQGGGNSPLHF.

This sequence joins TRBV5-3 and TRBJ1-5, with a tentative D call TRBD1 (6 bases). TRBV5-3 counts as an open reading frame of uncertain function. The germline V and J ends were trimmed by 3 bases and 4 bases, with 17 bases remaining between them. The CDR3 length is 16 residues. CDR3 DNA: TGTGCCAGAAGCTCCGGGACACGGCAAAGGAATCAGCCCCAGCATTTT. This codes for CARSSGTRQRNQPQHF.

The chain is built from TRBV7-4 and TRBJ2-7, with D possibly TRBD2 on 5 matching bases. Germline V CDR1 and CDR2: SGHVT, SQSDAQ. The CDR3 length is 14 residues. The V and J ends lost 5 bases and 3 bases respectively, with 14 bases between them. The CDR3 sequence: CASSPRHGDYEQYF. The CDR3 DNA reads as TGTGCCAGCAGCCCCCGACACGGGGACTACGAGCAGTACTTC.

This chain links TRBV18 with TRBJ1-1; 7 nucleotides match TRBD1. This CDR3 is built from 17 residues. J was trimmed by 0 bases and V by 3 bases; bases with no gene match: 10. The germline V gene has CDR1 KGHSH and CDR2 LQKENI. The DNA for the CDR3 is TGTGCCAGCTCACCCTATCGACAGGGAATTATGAACACTGAAGCTTTCTTT. It codes for CASSPYRQGIMNTEAFF.

V is TRBV18 and J is TRBJ1-2; 11 nucleotides agree with TRBD1. The CDR3 extends over 16 amino acids. With 3 bases clipped from V and 8 bases from J, the junction kept 11 bases outside the gene matches. Germline CDR1 is KGHSH and CDR2 is LQKENI. CDR3: CASSPLDRGQGVGYTF. CDR3 nucleotide sequence: TGTGCCAGCTCACCCCTAGATCGGGGACAGGGGGTCGGCTACACCTTC.

The chain joins TRBV5-8 to TRBJ1-5, with TRBD1 matching over 9 bases. V lost 3 bases to trimming and J lost 2 bases; unmatched junction nucleotides: 6. Germline V gives CDR1 SGHTS, CDR2 YDEGEE. This CDR3 comprises 16 residues. CDR3 sequence (DNA): TGTGCCAGCAGCTACCTCAGGACAGGGGGCAATCAGCCCCAGCATTTT. This gives the protein CASSYLRTGGNQPQHF.

The chain is built from TRBV18 and TRBJ1-1; D not resolved. The CDR3 is made up of 12 amino acids. The V end lost 5 bases, the J end lost 8 bases, and 12 bases lay between the germline ends. Germline V gene data show CDR1 as KGHSH and CDR2 as LQKENI. CDR3 DNA sequence: TGTGCCAGCTCAACTGGTAGGAGGGAAGCTTTCTTT. This translates into CASSTGRREAFF.

J is TRBJ1-2 and V is TRBV6-1, with TRBD1 as a possible D gene (6 bases). CDR3 size: 13 residues. CDR1 and CDR2 from the germline V gene are MNHNS and SASEGT. V lost 9 bases and J lost 4, with 15 bases in between. CDR3 sequence (DNA): TGTGCCAGTAAGGGCCAGGGGCTCTATGGCTACACCTTC. It encodes CASKGQGLYGYTF.

The chain carries TRBV6-5 and TRBJ1-1; TRBD1 is a possible D gene (5 bases). Germline loops: CDR1 MNHEY, CDR2 SVGAGI. This CDR3 has 13 amino acids. V was pared by 9 bases and J by 7 bases, with 18 bases between. In nucleotides, the CDR3 is TGTGCCAGTTTTACACAGGTGGGCCTTGAAGCTTTCTTT. Its protein product is CASFTQVGLEAFF.

This chain links TRBV7-2 with TRBJ2-3; TRBD2 matches 11 bases. V trimming: 5 bases; J trimming: 5 bases; junction bases outside the gene matches: 9. Germline V gives CDR1 SGHTA, CDR2 FQGNSA. The CDR3 is 16 amino acids. In nucleotides, the CDR3 is TGTGCCAGCAGCCAGTTGTTTAGCGGGAGGGGAGATACGCAGTATTTT. Translated: CASSQLFSGRGDTQYF.

This chain joins TRBV24-1 and TRBJ2-1, with 8 bases identical to TRBD1. This CDR3 is built from 18 residues. J lost 8 bases, V lost 1 base, and 15 bases had no gene match. Germline CDR1 and CDR2: KGHDR and SFDVKD. CDR3 protein: CATSDFLMDRALGDEQFF. The CDR3 DNA follows: TGTGCCACCAGTGATTTCCTTATGGACAGGGCCTTAGGGGATGAGCAGTTCTTC.

This clone came up once. The chain links TRBV6-5 to TRBJ1-6; D uncertain. Trimming removed 7 bases from V and 6 bases from J, with 10 bases in between. The CDR3 is 13 amino acids. Per the germline V gene, CDR1 is MNHEY and CDR2 is SVGAGI. The CDR3 protein is CASNGQVNSPLHF. The DNA of the CDR3 is TGTGCCAGCAATGGGCAGGTTAATTCACCCCTCCACTTT.

The J gene is TRBJ2-7, the V gene TRBV11-2, with 8 bases aligning to TRBD1. CDR1 and CDR2 (germline): SGHAT, FQNNGV. The CDR3 runs to 18 residues. Germline trimming cut 8 bases from V and 3 bases from J; bases unmatched to any gene: 21. The CDR3 reads CASAAVDASRGRIYEQYF. As DNA, the CDR3 is TGTGCCAGCGCAGCTGTTGACGCGAGCAGGGGGCGTATCTACGAGCAGTACTTC.

This chain links TRBV6-1 with TRBJ1-5; a possible D gene is TRBD1 (5 bases). V was shortened by 1 base and J by 6 bases, with 19 bases between the two germline ends. The CDR3 totals 17 residues. Per germline, CDR1 MNHNS and CDR2 SASEGT. For the CDR3, the DNA is TGTGCCAGCAGTGAAGTTGTATCAGGGTGGTCTGGTCAGCCCCAGCATTTT. Amino acids: CASSEVVSGWSGQPQHF.

The chain joins TRBV3-1 (or the pseudogene TRBV3-2) to TRBJ2-7, with 10 bases fitting TRBD2. Losses at the gene ends were 4 bases for V and 6 bases for J; bases not matched to a gene: 9. Germline-derived CDR1 and CDR2 are LGHDT and YNNKEL (reference sequence). The CDR3 has 15 residues. CDR3 DNA: TGTGCCAGCAGCCCTGGCAGCGGGAGGGCTGTCGAGCAGTACTTC. This encodes CASSPGSGRAVEQYF.

The J gene is TRBJ2-1, the V gene TRBV19; 14 nucleotides line up with TRBD2. Trimming took 5 bases from V and 6 from J; bases not matched to a gene: 0. Germline V gene data show CDR1 as LNHDA and CDR2 as SQIVND (reference sequence). This CDR3 contains 14 residues. CDR3 region: CASSGLAGGNEQFF. CDR3 in DNA: TGTGCCAGTAGTGGACTAGCGGGAGGCAATGAGCAGTTCTTC.

This sequence joins TRBV18 and TRBJ1-1, with a weak D call TRBD1 (6 bases). V was cut by 3 bases and J by 6 bases, with 11 bases left in between. This CDR3 spans 13 amino acids. Germline V CDR1 and CDR2: KGHSH, LQKENI. The CDR3 sequence: CASSPGTQAEAFF. Here the CDR3 DNA reads TGTGCCAGCTCACCCGGGACACAAGCTGAAGCTTTCTTT.

The V and J genes are TRBV6-2 or TRBV6-3 and TRBJ2-7; weak D call: TRBD2 (7 bases). Deletions cut 3 bases from V and 2 bases from J, with 29 bases between. This CDR3 region has 20 residues. CDR1 and CDR2 from the germline V gene are MNHEY and SVGEGT. Here the CDR3 DNA reads TGTGCCAGCAGTTATCCTTCCCCCCCCAGATCGCGGGGGCTTACCTACGAGCAGTACTTC. It codes for CASSYPSPPRSRGLTYEQYF.